Here is one TCR beta chain with its context. Original processing notes: Amplifying reference gene primers gave estimates of nucleated cell counts. Assay used: immunoSEQ multiplex PCR; TCRdb lists only in-frame clones, some missing. V, J and clone size are taken as reported in that table, and D and trimming were inferred from the DNA itself. The sample carries 250,000 to 300,000 clones, roughly 87% recorded once. This entry comes from a study of blood T cell repertoires in COVID-19. Study at large: Collection of acute and convalescent COVID-19 samples took place in the United States, Italy and Spain. PBMCs, B-cell-depleted T cells, or T cells were the source of the cDNA or gDNA that made up the material.

V lost 2 bases and J 7 bases, leaving 14 bases between the germline ends. Germline V gives CDR1 SNHLY, CDR2 FYNNEI. This CDR3 has 14 residues. The specimen sequenced was peripheral blood. The V gene is TRBV2, the J gene TRBJ1-1; TRBD1 might be the D (6 bases). The TCR comes from a woman in her forties or fifties who had recovered from COVID-19. The CDR3 loop reads CASSERAGVLEAFF. DNA of the CDR3: TGTGCCAGCAGTGAAAGGGCAGGGGTCCTTGAAGCTTTCTTT.